These T cell receptor beta chains were read from a single sample in a study of cytomegalovirus exposure and HLA in healthy donors. The assay was immunoSEQ multiplex PCR, and TCRdb's table has in-frame clones only and misses some. The data show some 130,000 clones, 70% to 90% seen once. Sequencing was performed on PBMCs. Receptors were obtained from a man aged 35 to 55 in good health and CMV-seronegative. Each CDR3 is given with its conserved first and last residue. A D gene is named only where the DNA matches it firmly. Size tells how often a clone was seen (once, few, many) or the class of an expanded clone, and some rows leave it out.

size: .; D: .; V: TRBV6-1; CDR3: CASSEAGAKETQYF
size: once; D: TRBD2; V: TRBV7-9; CDR3: CASAGGARTGELFF
size: .; D: .; V: TRBV18; CDR3: CASSLMTTSSYNEQFF
size: .; D: TRBD2; V: TRBV6-6; CDR3: CASSYLAGGTDHEQYF
size: .; D: .; V: TRBV15; CDR3: CATSPTGTEGYNEQFF
size: .; D: TRBD2; V: TRBV25-1; CDR3: CASYPGTSGYEQYF
size: .; D: TRBD1; V: TRBV19; CDR3: CASSIRPGTGSYEQYF
size: .; D: .; V: TRBV10-3; CDR3: CAIGTGGVGYGYTF
size: .; D: TRBD2; V: TRBV7-2; CDR3: CASTPGRSRSYEQYF
size: .; D: TRBD1; V: TRBV19; CDR3: CASSVDRGATEAFF
size: .; D: .; V: TRBV28; CDR3: CASSLGSSYNSPLHF
size: once; D: .; V: TRBV15; CDR3: CATSRVPTQHSNQPQHF
size: .; D: .; V: TRBV9; CDR3: CASSVGPRTDVYNEQFF
size: .; D: TRBD1; V: TRBV13; CDR3: CASSPGTGWQETQYF
size: few; D: .; V: TRBV29-1; CDR3: CSVEGRGGNTEAFF
size: .; D: TRBD2; V: TRBV11-2; CDR3: CASSSGLAGIYNEQFF
size: .; D: .; V: TRBV4-1; CDR3: CASSEGQGTDQPQHF
size: .; D: TRBD1; V: TRBV5-1; CDR3: CASSPRDRSNYGYTF
size: few; D: TRBD2; V: TRBV5-1; CDR3: CASSLAAGGLSNEQFF
size: .; D: .; V: TRBV6-5; CDR3: CASSSRGDTEAFF
size: few; D: TRBD2; V: TRBV9; CDR3: CASSPTGTRTDTQYF
size: .; D: .; V: TRBV14; CDR3: CASSQWNGGSTEAFF
size: .; D: TRBD2; V: TRBV6-4; CDR3: CAYSGGAQDTQYF
size: .; D: .; V: TRBV6-4; CDR3: CASSSQADSYGYTF
size: .; D: .; V: TRBV7-6; CDR3: CASSASTGLNYGYTF
size: .; D: .; V: TRBV27; CDR3: CASRPGQGYTGELFF
size: .; D: TRBD1; V: TRBV25-1; CDR3: CASSLLDSTGRGYTF
size: .; D: .; V: TRBV9; CDR3: CASSVAGGREYEQYF
size: .; D: TRBD2; V: TRBV2; CDR3: CASTRLAGVVSSYNEQFF